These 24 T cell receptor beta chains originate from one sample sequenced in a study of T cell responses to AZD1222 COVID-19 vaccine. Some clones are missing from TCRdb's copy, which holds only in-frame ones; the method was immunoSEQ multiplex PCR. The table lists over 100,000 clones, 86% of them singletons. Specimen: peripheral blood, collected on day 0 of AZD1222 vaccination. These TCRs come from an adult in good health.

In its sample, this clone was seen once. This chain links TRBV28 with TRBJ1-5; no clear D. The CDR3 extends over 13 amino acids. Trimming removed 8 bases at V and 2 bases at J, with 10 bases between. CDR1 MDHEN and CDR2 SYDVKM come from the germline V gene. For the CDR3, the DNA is TGTGCCAGCGGTATCCCACGCAATCAGCCCCAGCATTTT. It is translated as CASGIPRNQPQHF.

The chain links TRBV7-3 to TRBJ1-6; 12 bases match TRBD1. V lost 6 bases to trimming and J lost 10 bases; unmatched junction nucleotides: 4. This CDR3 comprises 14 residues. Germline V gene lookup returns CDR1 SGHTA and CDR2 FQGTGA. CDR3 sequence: CASSFGTGGSPLHF. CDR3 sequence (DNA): TGTGCCAGCAGTTTCGGGACAGGGGGCTCACCCCTCCACTTT.

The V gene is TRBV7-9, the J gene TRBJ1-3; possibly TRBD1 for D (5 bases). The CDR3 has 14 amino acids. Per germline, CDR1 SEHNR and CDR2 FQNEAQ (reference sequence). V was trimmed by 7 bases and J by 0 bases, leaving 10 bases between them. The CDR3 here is CASTTAISGNTIYF. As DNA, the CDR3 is TGTGCCAGCACGACAGCCATCTCTGGAAACACCATATATTTT.

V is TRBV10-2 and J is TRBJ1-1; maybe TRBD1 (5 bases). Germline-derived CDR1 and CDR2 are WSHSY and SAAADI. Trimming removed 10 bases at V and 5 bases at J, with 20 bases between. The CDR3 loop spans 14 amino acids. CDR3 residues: CATRDPLGGTEAFF. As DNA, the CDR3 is TGCGCCACCCGGGACCCCCTCGGAGGGACTGAAGCTTTCTTT.

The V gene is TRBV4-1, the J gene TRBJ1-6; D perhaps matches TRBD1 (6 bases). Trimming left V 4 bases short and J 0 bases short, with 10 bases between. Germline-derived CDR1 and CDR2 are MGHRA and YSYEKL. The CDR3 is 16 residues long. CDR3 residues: CASSLLTGSYNSPLHF. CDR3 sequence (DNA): TGCGCCAGCAGCCTTTTGACAGGCTCCTATAATTCACCCCTCCACTTT.

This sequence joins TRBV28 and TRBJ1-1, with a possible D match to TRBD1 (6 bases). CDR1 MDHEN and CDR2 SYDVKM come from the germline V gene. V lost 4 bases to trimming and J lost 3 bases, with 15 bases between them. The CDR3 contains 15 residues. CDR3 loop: CASSSNDRIDTEAFF. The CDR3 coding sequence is TGTGCCAGCAGTTCCAACGACAGGATCGACACTGAAGCTTTCTTT.

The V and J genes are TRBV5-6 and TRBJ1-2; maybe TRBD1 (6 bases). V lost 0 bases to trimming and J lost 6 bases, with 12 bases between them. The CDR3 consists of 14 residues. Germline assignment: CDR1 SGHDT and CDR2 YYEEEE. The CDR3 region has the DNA TGTGCCAGCAGCTTGGGGTCGGGGGCTGATGGCTACACCTTC. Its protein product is CASSLGSGADGYTF.

The CDR3 sequence is CASRPTGASRNEQYF. As DNA, the CDR3 is TGTGCCAGCAGACCGACAGGAGCCTCGAGAAACGAGCAGTACTTC. This chain connects TRBV28 to TRBJ2-7, with a tentative D call TRBD1 (6 bases). The germline V and J ends were trimmed by 6 bases and 5 bases, with 20 bases remaining between them. The CDR3 extends over 15 amino acids. Germline-derived CDR1 and CDR2 are MDHEN and SYDVKM.

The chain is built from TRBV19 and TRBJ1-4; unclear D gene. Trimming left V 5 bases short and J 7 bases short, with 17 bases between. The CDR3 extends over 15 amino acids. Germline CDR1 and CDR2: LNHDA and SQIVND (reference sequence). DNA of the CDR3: TGTGCCAGTAGTCCTCCTTTCCAGTTTGGTGAAAAACTGTTTTTT. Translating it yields CASSPPFQFGEKLFF. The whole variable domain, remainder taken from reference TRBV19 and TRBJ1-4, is DGGITQSPKYLFRKEGQNVTLSCEQNLNHDAMYWYRQDPGQGLRLIYYSQIVNDFQKGDIAEGYSVSREKKESFPLTVTSAQKNPTAFYLCASSPPFQFGEKLFFGSGTQLSVL.

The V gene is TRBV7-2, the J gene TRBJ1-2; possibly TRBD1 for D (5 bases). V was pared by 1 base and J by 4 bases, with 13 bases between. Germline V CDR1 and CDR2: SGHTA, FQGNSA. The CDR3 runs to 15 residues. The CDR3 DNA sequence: TGTGCCAGCAGCTTAGATTACCGGGGCGTCTATGGCTACACCTTC. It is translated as CASSLDYRGVYGYTF.

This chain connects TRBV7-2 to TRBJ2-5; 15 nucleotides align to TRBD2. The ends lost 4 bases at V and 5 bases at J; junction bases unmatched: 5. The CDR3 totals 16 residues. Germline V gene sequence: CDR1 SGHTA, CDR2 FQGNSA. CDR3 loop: CASSSGLAGGVETQYF. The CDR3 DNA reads TGTGCCAGCAGCTCGGGACTAGCGGGGGGAGTGGAGACCCAGTACTTC.

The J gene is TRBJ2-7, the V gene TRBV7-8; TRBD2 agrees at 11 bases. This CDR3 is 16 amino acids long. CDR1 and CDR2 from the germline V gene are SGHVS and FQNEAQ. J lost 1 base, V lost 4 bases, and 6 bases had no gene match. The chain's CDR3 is CASSYPGLADSYEQYF. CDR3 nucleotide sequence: TGTGCCAGCAGCTACCCGGGACTAGCGGATTCCTACGAGCAGTACTTC. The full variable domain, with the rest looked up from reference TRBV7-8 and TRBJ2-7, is GAGVSQSPRYKVAKRGQDVALRCDPISGHVSLFWYQQALGQGPEFLTYFQNEAQLDKSGLPSDRFFAERPEGSVSTLKIQRTQQEDSAVYLCASSYPGLADSYEQYFGPGTRLTVT.

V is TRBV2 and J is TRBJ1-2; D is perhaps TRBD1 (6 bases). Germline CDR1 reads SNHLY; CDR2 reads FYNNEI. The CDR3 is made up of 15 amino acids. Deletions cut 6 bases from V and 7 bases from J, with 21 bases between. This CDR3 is CASRGPHDGGAGYTF. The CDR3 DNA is TGTGCCAGCAGAGGTCCCCATGACGGGGGGGCTGGCTACACCTTC.

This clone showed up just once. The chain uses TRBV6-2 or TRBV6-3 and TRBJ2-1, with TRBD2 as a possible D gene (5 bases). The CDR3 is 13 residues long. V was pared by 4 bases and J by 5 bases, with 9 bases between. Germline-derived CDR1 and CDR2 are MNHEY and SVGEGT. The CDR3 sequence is CASSSGGNNEQFF. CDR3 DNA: TGTGCCAGCAGTTCAGGAGGAAACAATGAGCAGTTCTTC.

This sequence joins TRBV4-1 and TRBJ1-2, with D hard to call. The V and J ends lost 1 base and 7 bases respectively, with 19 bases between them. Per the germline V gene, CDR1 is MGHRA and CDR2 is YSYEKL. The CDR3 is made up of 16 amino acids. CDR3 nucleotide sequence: TGCGCCAGCAGCCAAGGAATTCTGCAGGAATATGGTGGCTACACCTTC. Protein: CASSQGILQEYGGYTF.

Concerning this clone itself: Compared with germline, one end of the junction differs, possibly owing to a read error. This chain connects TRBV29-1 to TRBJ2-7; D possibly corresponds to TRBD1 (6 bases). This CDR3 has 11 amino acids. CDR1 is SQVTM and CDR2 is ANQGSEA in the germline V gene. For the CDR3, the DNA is TGCAGCGGTGAACAGGGTTACGAGCAGTACTTC. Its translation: CSGEQGYEQYF.

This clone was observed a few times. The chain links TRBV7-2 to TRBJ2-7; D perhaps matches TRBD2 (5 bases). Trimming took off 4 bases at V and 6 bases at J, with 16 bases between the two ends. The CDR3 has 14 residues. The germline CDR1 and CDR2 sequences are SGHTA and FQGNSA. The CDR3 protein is CASSSLGEMGEQYF. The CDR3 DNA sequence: TGTGCCAGCAGCTCACTCGGGGAAATGGGCGAGCAGTACTTC.

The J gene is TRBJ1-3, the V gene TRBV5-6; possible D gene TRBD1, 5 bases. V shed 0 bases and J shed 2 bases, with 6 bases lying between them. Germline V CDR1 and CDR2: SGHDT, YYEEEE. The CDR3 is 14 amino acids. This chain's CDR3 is CASSLGGAGNTIYF. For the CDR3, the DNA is TGTGCCAGCAGCTTGGGAGGGGCTGGAAACACCATATATTTT.

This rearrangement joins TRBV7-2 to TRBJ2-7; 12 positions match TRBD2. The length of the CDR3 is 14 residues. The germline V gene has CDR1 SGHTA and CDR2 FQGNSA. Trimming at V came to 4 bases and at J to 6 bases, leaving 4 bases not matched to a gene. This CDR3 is CASSSLAGGAEQYF. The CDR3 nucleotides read TGTGCCAGCAGCTCACTAGCGGGGGGAGCCGAGCAGTACTTC.

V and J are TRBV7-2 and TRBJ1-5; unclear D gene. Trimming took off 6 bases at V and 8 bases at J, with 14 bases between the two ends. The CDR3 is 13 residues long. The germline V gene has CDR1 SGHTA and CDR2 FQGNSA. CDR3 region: CASSLVGREPQHF. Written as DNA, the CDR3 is TGTGCCAGCAGTCTAGTGGGGAGGGAGCCCCAGCATTTT. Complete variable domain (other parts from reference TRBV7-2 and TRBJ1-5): GAGVSQSPSNKVTEKGKDVELRCDPISGHTALYWYRQSLGQGLEFLIYFQGNSAPDKSGLPSDRFSAERTGGSVSTLTIQRTQQEDSAVYLCASSLVGREPQHFGDGTRLSIL.

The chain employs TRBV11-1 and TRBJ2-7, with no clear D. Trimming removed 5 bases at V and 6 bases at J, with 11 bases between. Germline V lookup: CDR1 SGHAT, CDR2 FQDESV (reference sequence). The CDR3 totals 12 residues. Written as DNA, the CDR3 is TGTGCCAGCAGCCAACCTCCCGCCGAGCAGTACTTC. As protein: CASSQPPAEQYF.

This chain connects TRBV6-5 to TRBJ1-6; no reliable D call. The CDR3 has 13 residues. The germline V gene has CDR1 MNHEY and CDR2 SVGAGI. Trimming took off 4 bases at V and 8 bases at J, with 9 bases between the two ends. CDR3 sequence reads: CASSSKTHSPLHF. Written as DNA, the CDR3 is TGTGCCAGCAGTTCCAAGACACATTCACCCCTCCACTTT.

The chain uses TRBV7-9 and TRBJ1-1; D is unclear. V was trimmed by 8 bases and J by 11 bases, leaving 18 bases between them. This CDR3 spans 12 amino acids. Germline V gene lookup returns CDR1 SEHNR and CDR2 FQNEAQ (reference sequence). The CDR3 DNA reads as TGTGCCAGCCTTGGGGAGGGCCCGGGGGCTTTCTTT. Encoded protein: CASLGEGPGAFF.

The CDR3 here is CASSSWDNQPQHF. CDR3 coding DNA: TGTGCCAGCAGTTCTTGGGACAATCAGCCCCAGCATTTT. The chain carries TRBV28 and TRBJ1-5; unclear D gene. This CDR3 is 13 amino acids long. With 4 bases removed from V and 3 bases from J, the gap between germline ends came to 7 bases. Germline V gives CDR1 MDHEN, CDR2 SYDVKM.